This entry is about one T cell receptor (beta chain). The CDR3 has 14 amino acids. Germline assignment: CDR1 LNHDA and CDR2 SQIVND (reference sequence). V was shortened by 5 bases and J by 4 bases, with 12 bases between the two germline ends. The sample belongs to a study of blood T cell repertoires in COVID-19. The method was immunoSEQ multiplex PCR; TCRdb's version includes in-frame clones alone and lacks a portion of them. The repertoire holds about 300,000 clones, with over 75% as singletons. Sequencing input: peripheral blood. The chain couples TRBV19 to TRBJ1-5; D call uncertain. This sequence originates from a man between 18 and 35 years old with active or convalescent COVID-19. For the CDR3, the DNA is TGTGCCAGTAGTGACTGGGTAGGTAATCAGCCCCAGCATTTT. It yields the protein CASSDWVGNQPQHF.